The present TCR beta chain was sequenced within a study of beta chain features in type 1 diabetes. Since all of the isolated RNA was reverse transcribed, expressed TCRB transcripts were what got sequenced. Sequencing used immunoSEQ multiplex PCR; TCRdb keeps in-frame clones, though not all of them. The profile shows fewer than 900,000 clones, 17% of them singletons. This clone was detected only a few times. The germline V and J ends were trimmed by 5 bases and 2 bases, with 13 bases remaining between them. This CDR3 is built from 15 residues. Germline values: CDR1 SGHTA, CDR2 FQGNSA. The chain recombines TRBV7-2 with TRBJ1-3, with D perhaps TRBD1 (6 bases). The sample comprised naive CD4+ T cells from blood. The source is a woman under 30 in good health. For the CDR3, the DNA is TGTGCCAGCAGCGGGGACACGTGGGCTGGAAACACCATATATTTT. Its translation is CASSGDTWAGNTIYF.